The present T cell receptor beta chain was sequenced within a study of identical twins. Study findings and constraints: Within cord blood, abundant beta clonotypes carried fewer insertions, but memory repertoires showed no such trend.

A note on this clonotype: Its specificity is unknown.

TCRdb independently ran MiXCR on the 5' RACE reads; one entry per CDR3 protein. Counted here are roughly 490,000 distinct CDR3 sequences, roughly an eighth occurring once; the ten biggest clones make up approximately 1%. These data were also reused for a study on yellow fever vaccine responses in identical twins. From that paper: Reportedly, the T cell response mounted by twins to vaccine seemed partly convergent, partly personalized.

The clonotype originates from a woman aged 18-35 years in good health. Sequencing input: CD4+ T cells sorted from blood.

The CDR3 nucleotides are TGTGCCAGCAGTTTTGGGGTTACTAGCGGGGGGGCCAATGAGCAGTTCTTC. Protein sequence: CASSFGVTSGGANEQFF. J is TRBJ2-1 and V is TRBV6-5; 13 positions match TRBD2. The J segment lost 6 bases and the V segment lost 4 bases, leaving 9 bases of the junction unmatched. Germline CDR1 MNHEY, CDR2 SVGAGI. The CDR3 consists of 17 residues.